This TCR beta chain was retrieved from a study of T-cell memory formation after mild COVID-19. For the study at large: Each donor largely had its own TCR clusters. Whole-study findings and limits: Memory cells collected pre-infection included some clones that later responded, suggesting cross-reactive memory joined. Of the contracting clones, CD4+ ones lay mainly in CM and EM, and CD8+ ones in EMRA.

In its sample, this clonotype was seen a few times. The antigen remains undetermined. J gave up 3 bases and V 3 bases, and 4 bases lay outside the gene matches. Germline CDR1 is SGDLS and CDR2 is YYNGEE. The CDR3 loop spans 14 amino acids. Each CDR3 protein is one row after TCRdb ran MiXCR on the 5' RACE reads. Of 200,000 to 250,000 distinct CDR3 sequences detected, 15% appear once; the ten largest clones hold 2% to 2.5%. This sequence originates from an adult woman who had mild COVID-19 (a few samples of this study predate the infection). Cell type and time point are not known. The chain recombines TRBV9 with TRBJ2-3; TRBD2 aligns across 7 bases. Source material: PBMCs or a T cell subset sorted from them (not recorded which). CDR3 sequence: CASSAQAGTDTQYF. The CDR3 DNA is TGTGCCAGCAGCGCCCAAGCGGGAACAGATACGCAGTATTTT.